The 21 T cell receptor beta chains in this list originate from one sample, sequenced in a study of CD8 T cells in Susac syndrome. Reverse transcription used roughly 0.45 to 1 ug RNA and random hexamers. TCRdb independently ran MiXCR on the immunoSEQ multiplex PCR reads; one entry per CDR3 protein. The sample consists of around 71,000 distinct CDR3 sequences, 96% of them appearing once. The sample was CD4+ T cells from PBMCs. These receptors were obtained from a human donor with multiple sclerosis.

This rearrangement joins TRBV30 to TRBJ2-1; D ambiguous. There are 12 residues in the CDR3. Per germline, CDR1 GTSNPN and CDR2 SVGIG (reference sequence). V was pared by 0 bases and J by 9 bases, with 9 bases between. Written as DNA, the CDR3 is TGTGCCTGGAGTGTGGGTTTTCCTGAGCAGTTCTTC. It specifies CAWSVGFPEQFF. Together with reference TRBV30 and TRBJ2-1, the CDR3 gives the full variable domain: SQTIHQWPATLVQPVGSPLSLECTVEGTSNPNLYWYRQAAGRGLQLLFYSVGIGQISSEVPQNLSASRPQDRQFILSSKKLLLSDSGFYLCAWSVGFPEQFFGPGTRLTVL.

The V gene is TRBV9, the J gene TRBJ2-4; 8 bases agree with TRBD1. This CDR3 comprises 18 residues. V shed 0 bases and J 5 bases; nucleotides not matched to a gene: 13. The germline CDR1 and CDR2 sequences are SGDLS and YYNGEE. The CDR3 bases are TGTGCCAGCAGCGTAGCTCCAGGGGGCGAGAGTCCCCAAAACATTCAGTACTTC. Translated: CASSVAPGGESPQNIQYF.

V is TRBV20-1 and J is TRBJ2-7; possible D gene TRBD2, 5 bases. Trimming took 5 bases from V and 7 from J, leaving 12 bases between them. In germline, CDR1 is DFQATT, CDR2 SNEGSKA (reference sequence). The CDR3 runs to 11 residues. The CDR3 DNA sequence: TGCAGTGCTGCCGTCACGGGGGAGCAGTACTTC. Translation: CSAAVTGEQYF.

V usage is TRBV6-2 or TRBV6-3 and J usage is TRBJ1-2; 10 positions match TRBD1. Losses at the gene ends were 5 bases for V and 0 bases for J; bases not matched to a gene: 9. The V gene's germline CDR1 is MNHEY and CDR2 SVGEGT. This CDR3 is 17 amino acids long. The CDR3, as DNA: TGTGCCAGCAGTGACCAGACAGGGGGCACTACTAACTATGGCTACACCTTC. Protein product: CASSDQTGGTTNYGYTF.

V and J are TRBV7-9 and TRBJ2-3; 12 bases map to TRBD2. CDR1 is SEHNR and CDR2 is FQNEAQ in the germline V gene (reference sequence). V was pared by 5 bases and J by 15 bases, with 12 bases of the junction left unmatched. CDR3 length: 14 amino acids. CDR3 loop: CASSPGTSGRMAYF. For the CDR3, the DNA is TGTGCCAGCAGCCCCGGGACTAGCGGGCGGATGGCATATTTT.

The rearrangement links TRBV19 to TRBJ1-1; 9 bases agree with TRBD1. The CDR3 spans 15 residues. Germline V gives CDR1 LNHDA, CDR2 SQIVND (reference sequence). V shed 5 bases, J shed 6 bases, and the junction held 10 bases outside the gene matches. This chain's CDR3 is CASSDPGQGRSEAFF. DNA for the CDR3: TGTGCCAGTAGTGATCCGGGACAGGGTAGGTCTGAAGCTTTCTTT.

V is TRBV5-1 and J is TRBJ1-2; TRBD1 matches at 8 bases. The CDR3 sequence is 14 residues long. Germline CDR1 and CDR2: SGHRS and YFSETQ. V dropped 1 base and J dropped 3; count of bases not matched to a gene: 2. The CDR3 DNA follows: TGCGCCAGCAGCTTGTACAGGGGGGACTATGGCTACACCTTC. Translated, it gives CASSLYRGDYGYTF.

The chain is built from TRBV6-2 or TRBV6-3 and TRBJ2-7; 8 bases align to TRBD2. Trimming at V came to 7 bases and at J to 2 bases, leaving 10 bases not matched to a gene. Germline values: CDR1 MNHEY, CDR2 SVGEGT. There are 15 residues in the CDR3. CDR3: CASTYGRGVTYEQYF. The CDR3 DNA follows: TGTGCCAGCACCTACGGGAGGGGCGTTACCTACGAGCAGTACTTC.

The chain combines TRBV4-3 with TRBJ1-5; D is ambiguous. The CDR3 covers 16 residues. Germline V CDR1 and CDR2: LGHNA, YSLEER. The germline V and J ends were trimmed by 0 bases and 3 bases, with 12 bases remaining between them. The CDR3 loop reads CASSQDGRFFNQPQHF. CDR3 nucleotides: TGCGCCAGCAGCCAAGACGGCAGGTTCTTCAATCAGCCCCAGCATTTT.

The chain joins TRBV23-1 to TRBJ1-5; D is perhaps TRBD1 (5 bases). TRBV23-1 is noted as an ORF with a role that remains uncertain. V was trimmed by 2 bases and J by 7 bases, leaving 24 bases between them. This CDR3 contains 18 residues. The CDR3 loop reads CASSQTRGGVGYEQPQHF. CDR3 nucleotides: TGCGCCAGCAGTCAAACCCGTGGGGGGGTAGGATATGAGCAGCCCCAGCATTTT.

This chain links TRBV6-1 with TRBJ2-2, with TRBD2 as a possible D gene (6 bases). V lost 5 bases, J lost 4 bases, and 20 bases lay in between. The CDR3 has 17 residues. The germline CDR1 and CDR2 sequences are MNHNS and SASEGT. In DNA, the CDR3 is TGTGCCAGCAGTCGCCTGGATTCGCAGGGAGGCACCGGGGAGCTGTTTTTT. This translates into CASSRLDSQGGTGELFF.

This sequence joins TRBV5-1 and TRBJ2-7; D ambiguous. This CDR3 contains 13 residues. Germline-derived CDR1 and CDR2 are SGHRS and YFSETQ. V was clipped by 4 bases and J by 5 bases, with 13 bases between them. The chain's CDR3 is CASSVPGGHEQYF. The CDR3 nucleotides are TGCGCCAGCAGCGTCCCAGGTGGCCACGAGCAGTACTTC.

This chain joins TRBV28 and TRBJ2-5; the match to TRBD1 covers 7 bases. V shed 7 bases and J 4 bases; nucleotides not matched to a gene: 9. This CDR3 has 14 residues. Per germline, CDR1 MDHEN and CDR2 SYDVKM. The CDR3, as DNA: TGTGCCAGCATACAACAGGGGATACGAGAGACCCAGTACTTC. Encoded protein: CASIQQGIRETQYF.

The chain recombines TRBV19 with TRBJ2-2; D is unclear. Germline CDR1 LNHDA, CDR2 SQIVND (reference sequence). The CDR3 covers 14 residues. V was clipped by 4 bases and J by 3 bases, with 9 bases between them. This CDR3 is CASSTRAYTGELFF. The CDR3 DNA reads TGTGCCAGTAGTACTCGGGCCTACACCGGGGAGCTGTTTTTT. Drawing the rest from reference TRBV19 and TRBJ2-2, the complete variable domain is DGGITQSPKYLFRKEGQNVTLSCEQNLNHDAMYWYRQDPGQGLRLIYYSQIVNDFQKGDIAEGYSVSREKKESFPLTVTSAQKNPTAFYLCASSTRAYTGELFFGEGSRLTVL.

The gene calls are TRBV2 and TRBJ2-3; 9 bases are shared with TRBD1. The CDR3 length is 13 residues. V lost 7 bases and J lost 8; bases outside the gene matches: 7. Looked up from germline, CDR1 is SNHLY and CDR2 is FYNNEI. The chain's CDR3 is CASTRDRESTQYF. In DNA form, the CDR3 reads TGTGCCAGCACCAGGGACAGGGAGAGTACGCAGTATTTT.

This rearrangement joins TRBV12-3 or TRBV12-4 to TRBJ2-5; D unresolved. Trimming pared 6 bases from V and 5 bases from J, leaving 25 bases between. This CDR3 is built from 17 residues. The CDR3 protein is CASRADELRREGETQYF. The CDR3 DNA sequence: TGTGCCAGCAGGGCCGACGAGTTACGGAGAGAAGGGGAGACCCAGTACTTC.

The J gene is TRBJ2-5, the V gene TRBV7-9; TRBD1 aligns across 8 bases. The CDR3 runs 14 residues. With V trimmed by 6 bases and J by 9 bases, 12 bases remained unmatched. The germline V gene has CDR1 SEHNR and CDR2 FQNEAQ (reference sequence). The CDR3: CASRGLGQGRPQYF. In nucleotides, the CDR3 is TGTGCCAGCAGGGGACTCGGACAGGGAAGACCCCAGTACTTC.

The chain uses TRBV19 and TRBJ2-7, with TRBD1 matching over 7 bases. Looked up from germline, CDR1 is LNHDA and CDR2 is SQIVND (reference sequence). CDR3 size: 16 residues. V was clipped by 4 bases and J by 3 bases; unmatched bases: 12. CDR3 DNA sequence: TGTGCCAGTAGTACCTCGACAGGGCCAAATGGCTACGAGCAGTACTTC. Protein sequence: CASSTSTGPNGYEQYF.

The chain combines TRBV20-1 with TRBJ2-3, with TRBD2 matching over 14 bases. CDR1 DFQATT and CDR2 SNEGSKA come from the germline V gene (reference sequence). The CDR3 contains 13 residues. DNA for the CDR3: TGCAGCCCGACTAGCGGGGGGGCCGATACGCAGTATTTT. Protein product: CSPTSGGADTQYF.

The chain employs TRBV4-1 and TRBJ2-7; D tentatively fits TRBD1 or TRBD2 (5 bases each). From germline, CDR1 is MGHRA and CDR2 YSYEKL. CDR3 size: 13 residues. Trimming removed 10 bases at V and 5 bases at J, with 18 bases between. In DNA, the CDR3 is TGCGCCACCCCGGGGCAATCGTTGAACGAGCAGTACTTC. Residues: CATPGQSLNEQYF.

The chain recombines TRBV3-1 with TRBJ2-5, with D possibly matching TRBD2 (7 bases). The CDR3 loop spans 16 amino acids. With 3 bases removed from V and 2 bases from J, the gap between germline ends came to 16 bases. Germline CDR1 reads LGHDT; CDR2 reads YNNKEL (reference sequence). The CDR3 DNA is TGTGCCAGCAGCCAGAAACAGGGAGGGGTACAAGAGACCCAGTACTTC. Its translation: CASSQKQGGVQETQYF.